Listed below are T cell receptor beta chains from one sample, sequenced in a study of shared clonotypes between healthy human individuals. Profiling relied on immunoSEQ multiplex PCR, and the TCRdb table lists in-frame clones only, not all of them. The sample has around 2.3 million clones, around 95% seen once. What was sequenced was naive CD4+ T cells sorted from blood. The source of these receptors is a man aged 18 to 30 in good health. CDR3s include the opening cysteine and the closing phenylalanine or tryptophan. The D gene is left open where the match is weak. Some rows have no size entry. The others give once, few or many, or a class for an expanded clone.

TRBD1	TRBV28	TRBJ1-5	-	TGTGCCAGCCGGGACAGTAACAATCAGCCCCAGCATTTT	CASRDSNNQPQHF
-	TRBV7-2	TRBJ2-3	-	TGTGCCAGCAGCTTAGGACATCAGGGAGGTACGCAGTATTTT	CASSLGHQGGTQYF
TRBD1	TRBV5-1	TRBJ1-3	-	TGCGCCAGCAGCCCGAACAGGGGGACTGGAAACACCATATATTTT	CASSPNRGTGNTIYF
-	TRBV11-2	TRBJ1-4	-	TGTGCCAGCAGCTACGGGCGAGTGGCAGGGATTAATGAAAAACTGTTTTTT	CASSYGRVAGINEKLFF
-	TRBV6-5	TRBJ2-2	-	TGTGCCAGCAGCGACAGCACCGGGGAGCTGTTTTTT	CASSDSTGELFF
-	TRBV5-6	TRBJ2-2	-	TGTGCCAGCAGCCTCCCCGCGGGGGAGCTGTTTTTT	CASSLPAGELFF
-	TRBV4-1	TRBJ1-4	once	TGCGCCAGCAGCCTTTCAACGAGGGAAAAACTGTTTTTT	CASSLSTREKLFF
TRBD1	TRBV6-5	TRBJ1-2	-	TGTGCCAGTAGACAGGGAGGCAATGATGGCTACACCTTC	CASRQGGNDGYTF
-	TRBV5-4	TRBJ1-1	once	TGTGCCAGCAGCTTGGAGGTATTGAACACTGAAGCTTTCTTT	CASSLEVLNTEAFF
TRBD1	TRBV5-5	TRBJ2-7	-	TGTGCCAGCAGCTCGACAGCGACAGGGGTTTATGAGCAGTACTTC	CASSSTATGVYEQYF
TRBD1	TRBV6-1	TRBJ2-2	-	TGTGCCAGCAGTGAAGGTTTTAGGGGGCGTGCCGGGGAGCTGTTTTTT	CASSEGFRGRAGELFF
-	TRBV7-8	TRBJ2-7	-	TGTGCCAGCAGCTTAGACCTTAGGGACTACGAGCAGTACTTC	CASSLDLRDYEQYF
-	TRBV18	TRBJ1-2	-	TGTGCCAGCTCACCGAGCCTGGACTATGGCTACACCTTC	CASSPSLDYGYTF
-	TRBV19	TRBJ1-2	-	TGTGCCAGTAGTATCCAGAACTATGGCTACACCTTC	CASSIQNYGYTF
-	TRBV6-6	TRBJ1-2	-	TGTGCCAGCAGCCCCGTCCCCGGACAGAACTATGGCTACACCTTC	CASSPVPGQNYGYTF
-	TRBV18	TRBJ2-5	-	TGTGCCAGCTCACGAAACAACGGAGACAGAGCCAATGCGGAGACCCAGTACTTC	CASSRNNGDRANAETQYF
-	TRBV21-1	TRBJ2-7	once	TGTGCCAGCAGCAAAGGAGGCTCGCTCAGGAAATCCTACGAGCAGTACTTC	CASSKGGSLRKSYEQYF
TRBD2	TRBV28	TRBJ2-7	-	TGTGCCAGCAGTTCACTTGTGGGGACTAGAAATTACGAGCAGTACTTC	CASSSLVGTRNYEQYF
-	TRBV18	TRBJ2-2	-	TGTGCCAGCTCACCACCGGCGAGCACCGGGGAGCTGTTTTTT	CASSPPASTGELFF
-	TRBV5-1	TRBJ2-5	once	TGCGCCAGCAGCTTGGGACAAACGGGGGAGACCCAGTACTTC	CASSLGQTGETQYF
-	TRBV7-2	TRBJ1-1	-	TGTGCCAGCAGCTTAGCCCATATGAACACTGAAGCTTTCTTT	CASSLAHMNTEAFF
TRBD2	TRBV7-2	TRBJ2-7	-	TGTGCCAGCAGCCAAAGCGGGACCTTCTCCTACGAGCAGTACTTC	CASSQSGTFSYEQYF
-	TRBV7-9	TRBJ1-1	-	TGTGCCAGCAGCGCAAAAGCGGGAGGGCCTGAAGCTTTCTTT	CASSAKAGGPEAFF
-	TRBV7-9	TRBJ1-2	-	TGTGCCAGCAGCTTTGAGGCAAACTATGGCTACACCTTC	CASSFEANYGYTF
TRBD1	TRBV5-4	TRBJ2-1	-	TGTGCCAGCAGCCCAGGACAGGGGACCTACAATGAGCAGTTCTTC	CASSPGQGTYNEQFF
TRBD1	TRBV18	TRBJ2-7	-	TGTGCCAGCTCACAGGGACAGGCGTACGAGCAGTACTTC	CASSQGQAYEQYF
-	TRBV30	TRBJ2-7	-	TGTGCCTGGAGTGACCGTCTAGCCACCGAGCAGTACTTC	CAWSDRLATEQYF
-	TRBV20-1	TRBJ2-2	-	TGCGGAACTTATGAGGACGGGGAGCTGTTTTTT	CGTYEDGELFF
-	TRBV13	TRBJ1-3	-	TGTGCCAGCAGCTTATATGGGGGTCGCCCTGGAAACACCATATATTTT	CASSLYGGRPGNTIYF
TRBD2	TRBV27	TRBJ2-1	-	TGTGCCAGCAGTTTAACTAGCGCCGCCTACAATGAGCAGTTCTTC	CASSLTSAAYNEQFF
-	TRBV6-5	TRBJ1-5	-	TGTGCCAGCAGTCGTGACGGAGGTGGACAGCCCCAGCATTTT	CASSRDGGGQPQHF
TRBD1	TRBV27	TRBJ1-2	once	TGTGCCAGCAGTTACGGACAGGGGCCCTACTATGGCTACACCTTC	CASSYGQGPYYGYTF
TRBD1	TRBV5-1	TRBJ1-2	-	TGCGCCAGCAGCTCCGGTTGGGGACAGGCCGACTATGGCTACACCTTC	CASSSGWGQADYGYTF
TRBD2	TRBV27	TRBJ2-7	-	TGTGCCAGCAGCAAAGATAGCGGGAGGTCGTCCTACGAGCAGTACTTC	CASSKDSGRSSYEQYF
-	TRBV6-5	TRBJ1-1	-	TGTGCCAGCAGTTACTCCTGGGGTGGCACGACTGAAGCTTTCTTT	CASSYSWGGTTEAFF
-	TRBV25-1	TRBJ1-2	-	TGTGCCAGCAGTGAAGGTCCTAACTATGGCTACACCTTC	CASSEGPNYGYTF
TRBD1	TRBV7-2	TRBJ1-2	-	TGTGCCAGCAGCCCTGACAGGGTCTATGGCTACACCTTC	CASSPDRVYGYTF
TRBD2	TRBV19	TRBJ2-7	-	TGTGCCAGTAGTATCAGCGGGCTCCTAGCGGGGGGGAACTACGAGCAGTACTTC	CASSISGLLAGGNYEQYF
-	TRBV5-4	TRBJ2-5	-	TGTGCCAGCAGCCTCGTCCTGGATCAAGAGACCCAGTACTTC	CASSLVLDQETQYF
-	TRBV15	TRBJ2-7	-	TGTGCCACCAGCAGATCAAGCTCCTACGAGCAGTACTTC	CATSRSSSYEQYF
-	TRBV11-2	TRBJ1-4	-	TGTGCCAGCAGCTTAGCCCCCCAGGGGTTAAATGAAAAACTGTTTTTT	CASSLAPQGLNEKLFF
TRBD1	TRBV5-5	TRBJ1-4	-	TGTGCCAGCAGCTTGTTGTCAGGGGGACTTGAAAAACTGTTTTTT	CASSLLSGGLEKLFF
TRBD2	TRBV5-1	TRBJ2-2	-	TGCGCCACCTCGGGTAGCGGGAGTCTCAACACCGGGGAGCTGTTTTTT	CATSGSGSLNTGELFF